This TCR beta chain is drawn from a study of cytomegalovirus exposure and HLA in healthy donors. Whole-study findings and limits: Cytomegalovirus association was assigned to over 150 TCR beta chains.

With respect to this clone: The target antigen is unknown.

13 Jbeta primers and 60 Vbeta primers were used for the PCR. Here immunoSEQ multiplex PCR was the method, and the copy in TCRdb shows in-frame clones only, minus some. The sample includes tens of thousands of clones. The germline gives CDR1 SEHNR, CDR2 FQNEAQ (reference sequence). Trimming removed 4 bases from V and 5 bases from J; junction bases left unmatched: 4. This CDR3 has 13 amino acids. Sequencing was carried out using PBMCs. This TCR was sampled from a man younger than 35 in good health and CMV-seropositive. The chain is built from TRBV7-9 and TRBJ2-7, with 8 bases that match TRBD1. CDR3: CASSSRQGNEQYF. Written as DNA, the CDR3 is TGTGCCAGCAGCTCCCGACAGGGGAACGAGCAGTACTTC.